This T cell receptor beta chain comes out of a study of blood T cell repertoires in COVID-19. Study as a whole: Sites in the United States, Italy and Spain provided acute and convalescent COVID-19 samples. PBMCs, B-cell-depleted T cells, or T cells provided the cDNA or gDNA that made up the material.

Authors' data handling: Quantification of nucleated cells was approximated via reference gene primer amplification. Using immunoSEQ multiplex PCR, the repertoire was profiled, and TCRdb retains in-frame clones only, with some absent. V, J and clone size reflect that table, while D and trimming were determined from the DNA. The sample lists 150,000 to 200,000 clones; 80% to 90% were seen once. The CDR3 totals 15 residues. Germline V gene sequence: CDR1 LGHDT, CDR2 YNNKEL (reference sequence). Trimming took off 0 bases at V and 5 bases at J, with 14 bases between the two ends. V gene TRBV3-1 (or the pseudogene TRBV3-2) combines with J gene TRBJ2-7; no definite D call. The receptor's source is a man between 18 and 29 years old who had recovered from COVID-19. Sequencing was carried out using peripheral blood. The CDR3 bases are TGTGCCAGCAGCCAAGATCTAGTCCAGTCTCACGAGCAGTACTTC. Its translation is CASSQDLVQSHEQYF.